Described below is a single T cell receptor (beta chain) sequence and its context. What it binds is unknown. A much larger clone sits a single nucleotide away, making a read error possible. Sorting was used to obtain naive CD8 T cells (CD8+CD4-CCR7+CD45RA+). The data stem from a study of molecular identifiers for immune sequencing clone quantification. General study findings and limits: In cases of identical TCR molecules sharing a barcode, highly expanded clone sizes could be underestimated. Clonotypes surpassing 20 RNA copies contained over 99% of effector molecules, versus under 1% in naive cells.

This CDR3 has 15 residues. Germline assignment: CDR1 SGHTA and CDR2 FQGNSA. Bulk TCR libraries used previously described methods and listed TCR primers. TCRdb re-called the PCR reads with MiXCR, one entry per CDR3 protein. The table shows just under 650,000 distinct CDR3 sequences, with 20% occurring only once. The source of this sequence is a human donor in good health. Some libraries in this study had Jurkat cell RNA spiked in. This rearrangement joins TRBV7-2 to TRBJ2-1, with D perhaps being TRBD1 or TRBD2 (9 bases each). The sequencing sample was made of naive CD8+ T cells from blood, with Jurkat cell RNA spiked in. The subset here: FACS-sorted CD8+CD4-CCR7+CD45RA+ naive T cells. This CDR3 reads CASSLMAGGTGLQLF. The CDR3, as DNA: TGTGCCAGCAGCTTAATGGCGGGGGGGACAGGGTTGCAGCTCTTC.